The entry that follows covers one T cell receptor (beta chain) sequence. Its antigen is still unknown. Germline assignment: CDR1 MNHEY and CDR2 SVGAGI. The V gene end was trimmed by 10 bases and the J gene end by 7 bases; junction bases not matched to a gene: 15. This CDR3 comprises 14 residues. This entry comes from a study of OX40 agonist ivuxolimab in advanced cancers. Overall study context: Patients were infused with ivuxolimab every 2 weeks at 0.01 to 10 mg/kg. Previous treatment with anti-PD-1, anti-PD-L1 or anti-CTLA-4 therapy was allowed; about 37% had received some. Three patients, one with hepatocellular carcinoma and two with cutaneous melanoma, achieved partial responses.

The table came from immunoSEQ multiplex PCR; TCRdb's copy has only in-frame clones and leaves some out. The sample has 55,000 to 90,000 clones, around 83% seen once. Study-level results: More expanded clones were found, on average, in CD8+ than in CD4+ T cells.

The gene calls are TRBV6-5 and TRBJ1-2; 7 nucleotides match TRBD1. The receptor comes from an adult with an advanced solid tumor such as melanoma, head and neck, liver or kidney cancer. The specimen was CD4+ or CD8+ T cells sorted from blood, collected in a trial of the OX40 agonist ivuxolimab. The CDR3 spells CATSWKGARGGYTF. The CDR3 nucleotides are TGTGCCACCTCGTGGAAGGGGGCAAGGGGTGGCTACACCTTC.